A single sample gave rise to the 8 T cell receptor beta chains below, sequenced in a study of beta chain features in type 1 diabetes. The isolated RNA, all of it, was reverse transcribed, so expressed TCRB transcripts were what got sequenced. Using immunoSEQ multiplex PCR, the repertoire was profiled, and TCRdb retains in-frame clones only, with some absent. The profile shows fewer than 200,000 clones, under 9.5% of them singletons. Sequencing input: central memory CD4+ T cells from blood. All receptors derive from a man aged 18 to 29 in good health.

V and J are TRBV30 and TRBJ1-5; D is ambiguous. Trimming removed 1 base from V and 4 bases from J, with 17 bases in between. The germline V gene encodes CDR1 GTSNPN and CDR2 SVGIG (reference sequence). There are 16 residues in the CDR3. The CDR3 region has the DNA TGTGCCTGGAGTGGTAAAGGTACAGCGGGGAATCAGCCCCAGCATTTT. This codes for CAWSGKGTAGNQPQHF.

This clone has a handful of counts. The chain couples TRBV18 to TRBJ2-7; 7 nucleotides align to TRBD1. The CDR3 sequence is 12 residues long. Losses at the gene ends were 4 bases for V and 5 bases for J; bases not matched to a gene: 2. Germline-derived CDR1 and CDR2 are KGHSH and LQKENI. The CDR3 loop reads CASSQDRDEQYF. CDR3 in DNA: TGTGCCAGCTCACAAGACAGGGACGAGCAGTACTTC.

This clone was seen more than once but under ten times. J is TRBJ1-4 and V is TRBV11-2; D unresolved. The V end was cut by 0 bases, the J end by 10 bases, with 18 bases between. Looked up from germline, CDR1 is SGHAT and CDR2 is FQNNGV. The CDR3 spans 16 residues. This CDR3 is CASSLDRRTHGAKLFF. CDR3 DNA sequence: TGTGCCAGCAGCTTAGATAGGAGGACCCACGGAGCAAAACTGTTTTTT. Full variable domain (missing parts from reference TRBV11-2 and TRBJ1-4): EAGVAQSPRYKIIEKRQSVAFWCNPISGHATLYWYQQILGQGPKLLIQFQNNGVVDDSQLPKDRFSAERLKGVDSTLKIQPAKLEDSAVYLCASSLDRRTHGAKLFFGSGTQLSVL.

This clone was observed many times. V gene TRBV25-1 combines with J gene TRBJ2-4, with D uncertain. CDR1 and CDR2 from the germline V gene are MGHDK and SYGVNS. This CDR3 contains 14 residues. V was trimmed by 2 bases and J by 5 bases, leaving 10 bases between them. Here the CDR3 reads CASSEIWAENIQYF. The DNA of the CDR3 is TGTGCCAGCAGTGAAATTTGGGCCGAAAACATTCAGTACTTC.

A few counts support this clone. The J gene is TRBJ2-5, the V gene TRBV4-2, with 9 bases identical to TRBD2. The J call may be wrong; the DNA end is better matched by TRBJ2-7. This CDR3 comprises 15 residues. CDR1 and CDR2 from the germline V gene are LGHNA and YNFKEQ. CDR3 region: CASSQGGTSSYEQYF. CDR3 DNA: TGTGCCAGCAGCCAAGGCGGGACTAGCAGCTACGAGCAGTACTTC.

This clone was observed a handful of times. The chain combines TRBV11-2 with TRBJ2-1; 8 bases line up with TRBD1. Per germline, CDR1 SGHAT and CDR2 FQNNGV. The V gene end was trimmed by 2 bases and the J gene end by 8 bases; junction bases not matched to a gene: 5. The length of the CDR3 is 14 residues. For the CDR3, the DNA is TGTGCCAGCAGCTTACGAGACAGGGGCCATGAGCAGTTCTTC. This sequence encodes CASSLRDRGHEQFF.

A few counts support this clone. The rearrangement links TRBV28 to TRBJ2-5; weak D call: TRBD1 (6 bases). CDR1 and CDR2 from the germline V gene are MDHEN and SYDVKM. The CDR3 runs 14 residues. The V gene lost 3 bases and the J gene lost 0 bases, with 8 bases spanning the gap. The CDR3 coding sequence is TGTGCCAGCAGTTTCTGGACAGACCAAGAGACCCAGTACTTC. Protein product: CASSFWTDQETQYF.

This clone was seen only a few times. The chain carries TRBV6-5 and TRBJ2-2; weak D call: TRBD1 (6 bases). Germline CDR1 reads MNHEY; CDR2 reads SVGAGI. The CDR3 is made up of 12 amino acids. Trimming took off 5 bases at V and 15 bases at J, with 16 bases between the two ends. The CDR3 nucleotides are TGTGCCAGCAGTCCCAGGGGCAGGGTGGTGTTTTTT. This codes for CASSPRGRVVFF.